This section outlines one T cell receptor (beta chain) sequence together with its context. V was shortened by 5 bases and J by 8 bases, with 10 bases between the two germline ends. The CDR3 has 12 residues. Germline-derived CDR1 and CDR2 are SGHAT and FQDESV (reference sequence). Seattle patient enrollment occurred during active infection, with longitudinal follow-up thereafter. These data come from a study of blood T cell repertoires in COVID-19. Study in general: There were acute and convalescent COVID-19 samples, and they came from the United States, Italy and Spain. T cells, B-cell-depleted T cells, or PBMCs provided the cDNA or gDNA that served as material.

In the original processing: Nucleated cell counts were estimated from reference gene primer amplification. Sequenced by immunoSEQ multiplex PCR; TCRdb stores in-frame clones only, minus some. V, J and clone size are taken as reported in that table, and D and trimming were inferred from the DNA itself. The sample carries roughly 410,000 clones, roughly 90% recorded once. This rearrangement joins TRBV11-1 to TRBJ2-1; D is unclear. Material for sequencing was peripheral blood. This receptor was identified in a woman aged 35 to 49 with COVID-19, enrolled during active disease. CDR3 sequence: CASSPPSDEQFF. In DNA, the CDR3 is TGTGCCAGCAGCCCTCCGTCGGATGAGCAGTTCTTC.